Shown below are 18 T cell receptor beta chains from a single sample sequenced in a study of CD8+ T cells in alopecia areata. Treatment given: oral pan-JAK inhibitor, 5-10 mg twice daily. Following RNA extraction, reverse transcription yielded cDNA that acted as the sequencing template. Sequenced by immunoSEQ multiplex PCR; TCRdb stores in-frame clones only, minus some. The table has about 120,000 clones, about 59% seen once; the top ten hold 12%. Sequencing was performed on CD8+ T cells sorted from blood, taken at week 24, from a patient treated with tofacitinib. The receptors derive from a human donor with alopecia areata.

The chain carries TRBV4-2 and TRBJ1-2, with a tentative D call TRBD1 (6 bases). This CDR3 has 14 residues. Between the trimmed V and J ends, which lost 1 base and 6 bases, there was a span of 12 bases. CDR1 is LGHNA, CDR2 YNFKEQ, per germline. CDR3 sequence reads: CASSQVTGADGYTF. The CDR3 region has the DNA TGTGCCAGCAGCCAAGTGACAGGTGCCGATGGCTACACCTTC.

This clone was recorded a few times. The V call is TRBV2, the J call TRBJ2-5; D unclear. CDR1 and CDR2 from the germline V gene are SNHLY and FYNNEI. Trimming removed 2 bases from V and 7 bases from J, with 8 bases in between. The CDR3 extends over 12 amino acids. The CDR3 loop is CASSEFRATQYF. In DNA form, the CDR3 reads TGTGCCAGCAGTGAATTTAGGGCGACCCAGTACTTC.

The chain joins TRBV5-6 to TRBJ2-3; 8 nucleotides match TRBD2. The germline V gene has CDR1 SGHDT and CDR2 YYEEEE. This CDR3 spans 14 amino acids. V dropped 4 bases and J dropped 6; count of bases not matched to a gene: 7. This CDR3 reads CASSNGLAVDTQYF. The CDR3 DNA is TGTGCCAGCAGCAACGGACTAGCAGTGGATACGCAGTATTTT.

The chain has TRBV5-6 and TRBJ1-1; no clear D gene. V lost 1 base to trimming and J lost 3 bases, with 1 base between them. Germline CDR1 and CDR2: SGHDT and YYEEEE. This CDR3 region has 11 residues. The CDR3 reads CASSLYTEAFF. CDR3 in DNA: TGTGCCAGCAGCTTGTACACTGAAGCTTTCTTT. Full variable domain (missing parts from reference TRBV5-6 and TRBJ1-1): DAGVTQSPTHLIKTRGQQVTLRCSPKSGHDTVSWYQQALGQGPQFIFQYYEEEERQRGNFPDRFSGHQFPNYSSELNVNALLLGDSALYLCASSLYTEAFFGQGTRLTVV.

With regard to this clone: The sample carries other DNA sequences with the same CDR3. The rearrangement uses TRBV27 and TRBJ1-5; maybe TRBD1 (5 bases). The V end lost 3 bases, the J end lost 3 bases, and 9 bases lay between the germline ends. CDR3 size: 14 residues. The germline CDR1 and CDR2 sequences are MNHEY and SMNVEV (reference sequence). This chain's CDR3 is CASSFGGSNQPQHF. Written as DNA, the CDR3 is TGTGCCAGCAGTTTTGGGGGATCCAATCAGCCCCAGCATTTT.

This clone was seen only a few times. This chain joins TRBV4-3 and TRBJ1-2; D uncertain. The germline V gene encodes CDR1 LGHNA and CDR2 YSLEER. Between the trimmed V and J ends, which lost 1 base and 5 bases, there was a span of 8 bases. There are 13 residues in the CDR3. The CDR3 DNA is TGCGCCAGCAGCCAAGGGGAGGTGTATGGCTACACCTTC. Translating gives CASSQGEVYGYTF.

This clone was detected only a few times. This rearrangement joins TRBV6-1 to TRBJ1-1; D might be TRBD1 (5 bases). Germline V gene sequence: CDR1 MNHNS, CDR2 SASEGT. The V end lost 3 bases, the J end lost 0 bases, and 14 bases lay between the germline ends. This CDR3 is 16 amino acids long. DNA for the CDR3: TGTGCCAGCAGTGAGTTGACAGACAACATGAACACTGAAGCTTTCTTT. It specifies CASSELTDNMNTEAFF.

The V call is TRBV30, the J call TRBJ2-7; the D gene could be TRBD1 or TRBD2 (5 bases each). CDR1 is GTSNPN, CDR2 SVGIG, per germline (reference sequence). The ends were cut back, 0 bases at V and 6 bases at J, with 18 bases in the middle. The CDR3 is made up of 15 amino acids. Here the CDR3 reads CAWSVPPRGPGEQYF. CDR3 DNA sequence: TGTGCCTGGAGTGTACCCCCTCGGGGCCCGGGCGAGCAGTACTTC. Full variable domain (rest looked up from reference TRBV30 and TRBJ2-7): SQTIHQWPATLVQPVGSPLSLECTVEGTSNPNLYWYRQAAGRGLQLLFYSVGIGQISSEVPQNLSASRPQDRQFILSSKKLLLSDSGFYLCAWSVPPRGPGEQYFGPGTRLTVT.

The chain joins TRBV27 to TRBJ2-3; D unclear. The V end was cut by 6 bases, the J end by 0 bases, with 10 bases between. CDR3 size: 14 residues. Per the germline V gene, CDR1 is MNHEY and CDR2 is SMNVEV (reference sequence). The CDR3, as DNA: TGTGCCAGCAGCTATGTAGCAAGCACAGATACGCAGTATTTT. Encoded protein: CASSYVASTDTQYF.

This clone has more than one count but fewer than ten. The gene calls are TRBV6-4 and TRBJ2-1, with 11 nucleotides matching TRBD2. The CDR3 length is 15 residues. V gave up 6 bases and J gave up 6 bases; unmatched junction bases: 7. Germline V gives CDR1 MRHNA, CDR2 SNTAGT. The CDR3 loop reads CASRLLAGDSNEQFF. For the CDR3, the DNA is TGTGCCAGCAGATTACTAGCGGGGGACTCCAATGAGCAGTTCTTC.

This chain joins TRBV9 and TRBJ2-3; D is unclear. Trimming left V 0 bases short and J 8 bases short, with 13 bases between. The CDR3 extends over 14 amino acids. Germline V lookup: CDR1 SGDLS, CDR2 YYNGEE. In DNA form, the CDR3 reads TGTGCCAGCAGCGTAGAAGCCCGAGAGAGTACGCAGTATTTT. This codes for CASSVEARESTQYF.

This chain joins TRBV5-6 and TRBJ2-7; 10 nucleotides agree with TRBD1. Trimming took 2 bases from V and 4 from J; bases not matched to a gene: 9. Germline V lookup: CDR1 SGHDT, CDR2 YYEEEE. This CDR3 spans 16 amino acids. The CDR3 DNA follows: TGTGCCAGCAGCTTCCCCGGGACAGGGGAGTCATACGAGCAGTACTTC. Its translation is CASSFPGTGESYEQYF.

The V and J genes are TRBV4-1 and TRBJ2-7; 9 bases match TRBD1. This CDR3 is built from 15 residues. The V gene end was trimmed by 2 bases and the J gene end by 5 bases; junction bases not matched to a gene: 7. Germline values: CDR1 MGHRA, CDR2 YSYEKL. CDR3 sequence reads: CASSQFRDRVDEQYF. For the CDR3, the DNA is TGCGCCAGCAGCCAATTCCGGGACAGGGTCGACGAGCAGTACTTC.

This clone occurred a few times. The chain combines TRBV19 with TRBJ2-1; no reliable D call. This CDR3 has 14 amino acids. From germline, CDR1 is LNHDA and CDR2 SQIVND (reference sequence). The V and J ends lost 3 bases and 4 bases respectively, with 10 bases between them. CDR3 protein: CASSIRVDYNEQFF. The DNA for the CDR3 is TGTGCCAGTAGTATTAGGGTCGATTACAATGAGCAGTTCTTC.

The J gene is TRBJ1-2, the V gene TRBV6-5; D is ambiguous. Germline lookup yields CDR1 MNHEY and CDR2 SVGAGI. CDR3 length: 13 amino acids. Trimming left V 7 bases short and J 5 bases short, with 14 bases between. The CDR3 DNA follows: TGTGCCAGCACCGGTGGCCCTGGGTATGGCTACACCTTC. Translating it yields CASTGGPGYGYTF.

The CDR3 coding sequence is TGCAGTGCCGGATCCTACAATGAGCAGTTCTTC. Translating it yields CSAGSYNEQFF. This chain links TRBV20-1 with TRBJ2-1; D remains unclear. Germline CDR1 DFQATT, CDR2 SNEGSKA (reference sequence). There are 11 residues in the CDR3. V was pared by 6 bases and J by 1 base, with 4 bases between.

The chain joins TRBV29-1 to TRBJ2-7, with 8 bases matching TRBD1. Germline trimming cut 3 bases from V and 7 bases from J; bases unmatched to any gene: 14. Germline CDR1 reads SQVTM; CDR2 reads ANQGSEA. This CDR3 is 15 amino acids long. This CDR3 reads CSVDVPDRATGEQYF. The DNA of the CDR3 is TGCAGCGTTGATGTGCCGGACAGGGCGACAGGGGAGCAGTACTTC.

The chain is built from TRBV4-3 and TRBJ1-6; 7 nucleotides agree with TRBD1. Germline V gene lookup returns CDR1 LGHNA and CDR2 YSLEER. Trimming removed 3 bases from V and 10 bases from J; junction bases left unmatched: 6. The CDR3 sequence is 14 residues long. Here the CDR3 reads CASSHRQGPSPLHF. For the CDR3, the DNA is TGCGCCAGCAGCCACCGACAGGGTCCGTCACCCCTCCACTTT.